One sample yielded the 18 T cell receptor beta chains listed below, sequenced in a study of shared clonotypes between healthy human individuals. Libraries were prepared by immunoSEQ multiplex PCR; TCRdb keeps only in-frame clonotypes and omits some of them. The sample holds approximately 1.9 million clones, over 85% seen once. Naive-designated CD8 cells lacked CD45RO, were positively enriched for CCR7, and omitted terminally differentiated effector memory CD45RA+ cells. Sequencing was done on a sample of naive CD8+ T cells from PBMCs. The receptors stem from a man younger than 35 in good health. Some clones in this sample may be carry-over from other donors' samples.

The chain couples TRBV4-1 to TRBJ1-4, with TRBD1 matching 9 bases. The CDR3 runs 16 residues. Germline V gene lookup returns CDR1 MGHRA and CDR2 YSYEKL. V lost 4 bases to trimming and J lost 12 bases; unmatched junction nucleotides: 15. The CDR3 reads CASSPGMAGQGQELFF. The CDR3 DNA sequence: TGCGCCAGCAGCCCCGGGATGGCGGGACAGGGCCAGGAACTGTTTTTT.

The rearrangement uses TRBV7-3 and TRBJ2-3; D remains unclear. Trimming took 5 bases from V and 0 from J, leaving 9 bases between them. Looked up from germline, CDR1 is SGHTA and CDR2 is FQGTGA. The length of the CDR3 is 14 residues. CDR3 sequence: CASSPHKSTDTQYF. CDR3 bases: TGTGCCAGCAGCCCGCACAAAAGCACAGATACGCAGTATTTT.

The chain employs TRBV2 and TRBJ2-3; 7 bases align to TRBD1. The CDR3 extends over 15 amino acids. Per germline, CDR1 SNHLY and CDR2 FYNNEI. Trimming at V came to 7 bases and at J to 2 bases, leaving 9 bases not matched to a gene. The CDR3, as DNA: TGTGCCAGCATTGACAGGGTGTCTTTCACAGATACGCAGTATTTT. The encoded protein is CASIDRVSFTDTQYF.

The chain is built from TRBV28 and TRBJ2-5; 7 bases agree with TRBD1. Germline V gene data show CDR1 as MDHEN and CDR2 as SYDVKM. There are 17 residues in the CDR3. The junction had 8 bases not matched to a gene; V was cut back by 0 bases and J by 1 base. The CDR3 loop is CASSLWIQGNPQETQYF. In DNA form, the CDR3 reads TGTGCCAGCAGTTTATGGATACAGGGGAATCCCCAAGAGACCCAGTACTTC.

This rearrangement joins TRBV7-2 to TRBJ2-7; 12 bases line up with TRBD2. Trimming at V came to 3 bases and at J to 9 bases, leaving 6 bases not matched to a gene. This CDR3 region has 14 residues. Germline V gene data show CDR1 as SGHTA and CDR2 as FQGNSA. DNA for the CDR3: TGTGCCAGCAGCTTGGGACTAGCGGGTCTCGGGCAGTACTTC. This gives the protein CASSLGLAGLGQYF.

The V call is TRBV6-6, the J call TRBJ2-1; D may be TRBD1 (5 bases). This CDR3 contains 15 residues. V lost 4 bases to trimming and J lost 7 bases, with 17 bases between them. Germline V gene data show CDR1 as MNHNY and CDR2 as SVGAGI (reference sequence). The CDR3, as DNA: TGTGCCAGCAGTTGGGTCATAAGGGGTGGAAATGAGCAGTTCTTC. Its protein is CASSWVIRGGNEQFF.

With regard to this clone: The identical CDR3 is also encoded by other nucleotide sequences in the sample. The CDR3 sequence: CASSDGTGAYEQYF. CDR3 in DNA: TGTGCCAGCAGTGACGGGACAGGAGCGTACGAGCAGTACTTC. This sequence joins TRBV6-1 and TRBJ2-7; 8 bases match TRBD1. Per the germline V gene, CDR1 is MNHNS and CDR2 is SASEGT. CDR3 size: 14 residues. J lost 4 bases, V lost 3 bases, and 5 bases had no gene match.

This clone has only one observation. The chain combines TRBV28 with TRBJ2-1; 12 bases line up with TRBD2. This CDR3 spans 16 amino acids. From germline, CDR1 is MDHEN and CDR2 SYDVKM. The V segment lost 3 bases and the J segment 4 bases; nucleotides outside the gene matches: 4. The CDR3 here is CASSLTSGSLYNEQFF. CDR3 DNA: TGTGCCAGCAGTTTGACTAGCGGGAGTCTGTACAATGAGCAGTTCTTC.

This clone appeared once. J is TRBJ1-1 and V is TRBV5-6, with unresolved D. The V end lost 3 bases, the J end lost 3 bases, and 9 bases lay between the germline ends. CDR3 length equals 13 residues. Germline-derived CDR1 and CDR2 are SGHDT and YYEEEE. In DNA form, the CDR3 reads TGTGCCAGCAGCTCGGAGCCGGACACTGAAGCTTTCTTT. Amino acids: CASSSEPDTEAFF.

V and J are TRBV28 and TRBJ2-1; 10 bases line up with TRBD2. Germline V gene lookup returns CDR1 MDHEN and CDR2 SYDVKM. V was clipped by 5 bases and J by 7 bases; unmatched bases: 14. This CDR3 is 17 amino acids long. This CDR3 reads CASSDTKQRGGRNEQFF. In DNA form, the CDR3 reads TGTGCCAGCAGTGACACAAAACAGCGGGGGGGTCGGAATGAGCAGTTCTTC.

The chain recombines TRBV27 with TRBJ2-7; 7 bases are a match to TRBD1. V was pared by 5 bases and J by 3 bases, with 13 bases of the junction left unmatched. CDR1 is MNHEY, CDR2 SMNVEV, per germline (reference sequence). This CDR3 is 16 amino acids long. CDR3 DNA sequence: TGTGCCAGCAGTGGATCCGGGGACAGCCCTTACTACGAGCAGTACTTC. As protein: CASSGSGDSPYYEQYF.

The chain has TRBV29-1 and TRBJ1-1; D unclear. CDR1 and CDR2 from the germline V gene are SQVTM and ANQGSEA. This CDR3 comprises 12 residues. The chain's CDR3 is CRCKFMNTEAFF. The CDR3 coding sequence is TGCAGGTGCAAGTTCATGAACACTGAAGCTTTCTTT.

V gene TRBV7-9 combines with J gene TRBJ2-7; 8 positions match TRBD2. The J segment lost 5 bases and the V segment lost 5 bases, leaving 8 bases of the junction unmatched. CDR3 length equals 14 residues. Germline V lookup: CDR1 SEHNR, CDR2 FQNEAQ (reference sequence). This CDR3 is CASSGRGGEDEQYF. In DNA, the CDR3 is TGTGCCAGCAGCGGCCGGGGGGGAGAAGACGAGCAGTACTTC.

V is TRBV7-8 and J is TRBJ2-1; 8 bases fit TRBD2. The CDR3 has 16 amino acids. Trimming cost V 1 base and J 8 bases; bases outside gene matches: 10. Germline V gives CDR1 SGHVS, CDR2 FQNEAQ. In nucleotides, the CDR3 is TGTGCCAGCAGCTTAGTCGGCAGCGGGGGTGGAGATGAGCAGTTCTTC. This codes for CASSLVGSGGGDEQFF.

The chain joins TRBV5-7 to TRBJ1-2; D remains unclear. TRBV5-7 is an ORF, with its function uncertain. The ends were cut back, 7 bases at V and 4 bases at J, with 17 bases in the middle. The CDR3 has 14 amino acids. CDR3 DNA: TGTGCCAGCCCCTTGACTGTAGAGAGCTATGGCTACACCTTC. It specifies CASPLTVESYGYTF.

The CDR3 bases are TGTGCCAGCAGCTCCCTGGGGGCTATTATATCCTCTGGAAACACCATATATTTT. It encodes CASSSLGAIISSGNTIYF. The J gene is TRBJ1-3, the V gene TRBV7-9, with D perhaps TRBD1 (6 bases). The CDR3 is made up of 18 amino acids. The V gene's germline CDR1 is SEHNR and CDR2 FQNEAQ (reference sequence). V lost 4 bases to trimming and J lost 0 bases, with 19 bases between them.

Here the CDR3 reads CASSLRQGRNEQYF. As DNA, the CDR3 is TGTGCCAGCAGCTTAAGACAGGGAAGGAACGAGCAGTACTTC. The chain employs TRBV7-6 and TRBJ2-7; TRBD1 aligns across 7 bases. From germline, CDR1 is SGHVS and CDR2 FNYEAQ. J was trimmed by 5 bases and V by 2 bases; bases with no gene match: 6. The CDR3 spans 14 residues.

CDR3 bases: TGCGCCAGCAGCTTGGCAGTTGGTGGAGATGAGCAGTTCTTC. This gives the protein CASSLAVGGDEQFF. V is TRBV5-1 and J is TRBJ2-1; D remains unclear. Per the germline V gene, CDR1 is SGHRS and CDR2 is YFSETQ. Trimming stripped 0 bases from V and 8 bases from J, with 12 bases between. There are 14 residues in the CDR3.